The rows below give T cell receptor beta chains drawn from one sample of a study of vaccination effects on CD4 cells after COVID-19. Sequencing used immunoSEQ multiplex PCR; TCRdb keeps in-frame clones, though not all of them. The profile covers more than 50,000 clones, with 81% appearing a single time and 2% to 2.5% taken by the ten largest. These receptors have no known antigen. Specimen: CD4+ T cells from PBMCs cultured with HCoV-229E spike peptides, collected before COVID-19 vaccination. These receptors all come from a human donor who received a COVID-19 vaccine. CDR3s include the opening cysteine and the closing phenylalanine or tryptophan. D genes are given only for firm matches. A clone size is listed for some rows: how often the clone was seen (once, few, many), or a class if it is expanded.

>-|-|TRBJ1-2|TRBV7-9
TGTGCCAGCAGCTTCGAGGGCCGGGGCTACACCTTC
CASSFEGRGYTF
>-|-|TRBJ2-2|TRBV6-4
TGTGCCAGCAGTGAGTTAGCCACCGGGGAGCTGTTTTTT
CASSELATGELFF
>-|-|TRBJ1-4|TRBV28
TGTGCCAGCAGTTTATTGGATGAAAAACTGTTTTTT
CASSLLDEKLFF
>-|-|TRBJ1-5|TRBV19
TGTGCCAGTAGTATGGACGGATTGATAGGGGGGCCCCAGCATTTT
CASSMDGLIGGPQHF
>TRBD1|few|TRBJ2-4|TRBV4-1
TGCGCCAGCAGCCCACCGGAGGACAGGGGGAACATTCAGTACTTC
CASSPPEDRGNIQYF
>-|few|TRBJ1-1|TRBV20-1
TGCAGTGCTAGCCCACAGGGAACAGCTTTCTTT
CSASPQGTAFF
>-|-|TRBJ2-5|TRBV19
TGTGCCAGTAGCCCGATCGGACCCCAACTGAGAGAGACCCAGTACTTC
CASSPIGPQLRETQYF
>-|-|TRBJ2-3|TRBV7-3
TGTGCCAGCAGCTTAAGACTAAATGGGGATACGCAGTATTTT
CASSLRLNGDTQYF
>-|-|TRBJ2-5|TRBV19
TGTGCCAGTAGGCGGGACAGAAAAGAGACCCAGTACTTC
CASRRDRKETQYF
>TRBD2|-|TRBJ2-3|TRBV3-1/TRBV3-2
TGTGCCAGCAGCCAAGACCTAGAATGCGGGGGGTATACGCAGTATTTT
CASSQDLECGGYTQYF
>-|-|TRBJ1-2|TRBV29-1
TGCAGCGTCACGTCCGCTACGAACTATGGCTACACCTTC
CSVTSATNYGYTF
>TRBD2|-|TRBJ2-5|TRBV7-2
TGTGCCAGCAGCCCCTACGGTCTAGCGGGGGACGAGACCCAGTACTTC
CASSPYGLAGDETQYF
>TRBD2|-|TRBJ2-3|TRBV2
TGTGCCAGCAGCGTTGGGACTAGCGGGGGGCAAAGCACAGATACGCAGTATTTT
CASSVGTSGGQSTDTQYF
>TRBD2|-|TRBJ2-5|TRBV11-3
TGTGCCAGCAGCGCTAGCGGGGGGGCCTGGGAGACCCAGTACTTC
CASSASGGAWETQYF
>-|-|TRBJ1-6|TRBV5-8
TGTGCCAGCAGCCCGACAAACTCCCTGGATTCACCCCTCCACTTT
CASSPTNSLDSPLHF
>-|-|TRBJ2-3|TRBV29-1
TGCAGCGTCCGGGACTCCGGGGTGCGAGTCACAGATACGCAGTATTTT
CSVRDSGVRVTDTQYF
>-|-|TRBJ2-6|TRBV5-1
TGCGCCAGCAGCCTGACAGTTCTCTCTGGGGCCAACGTCCTGACTTTC
CASSLTVLSGANVLTF
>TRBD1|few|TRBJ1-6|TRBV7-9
TGTGCCAGCAGCCCGGGACAGTATAATTCACCCCTCCACTTT
CASSPGQYNSPLHF
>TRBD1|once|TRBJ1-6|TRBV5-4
TGTGCCAGCAGTTTTGACAGGGGTAATTCACCCCTCCACTTT
CASSFDRGNSPLHF
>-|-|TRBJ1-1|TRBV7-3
TGTGCCAGCAGCTTAACGAGGTCCACTGAAGCTTTCTTT
CASSLTRSTEAFF
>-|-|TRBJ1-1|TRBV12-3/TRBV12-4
TGTGCCAGCACCAAAGGGGGGGGCACTGAAGCTTTCTTT
CASTKGGGTEAFF
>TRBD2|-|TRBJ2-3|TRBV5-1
TGCGCCAGCAGCTTGCCCCTGTTAGCGGGGGGACCCACAGATACGCAGTATTTT
CASSLPLLAGGPTDTQYF
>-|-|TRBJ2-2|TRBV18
TGTGCCAGCTCACCTGGGACCACCGGGGAGCTGTTTTTT
CASSPGTTGELFF
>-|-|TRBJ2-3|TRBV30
TGTGCCTGGAGCGAAACTAGCACAGATACGCAGTATTTT
CAWSETSTDTQYF
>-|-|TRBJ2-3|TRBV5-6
TGTGCCAGCAGCCCTCGGGGCGGCCCGACAGATACGCAGTATTTT
CASSPRGGPTDTQYF
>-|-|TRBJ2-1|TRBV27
TGTGCCAGCCGGACTTACCACAATGAGCAGTTCTTC
CASRTYHNEQFF
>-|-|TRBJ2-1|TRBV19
TGTGCCAGTACAGGGGGGGTCGGTGAGCAGTTCTTC
CASTGGVGEQFF
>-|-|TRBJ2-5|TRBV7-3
TGTGCCAGCAGCTTAACGGGTCCGCAAGAGACCCAGTACTTC
CASSLTGPQETQYF
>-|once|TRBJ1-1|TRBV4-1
TGCGCCAGCAGCCAAGAGTACGGGCAAAAGAACACTGAAGCTTTCTTT
CASSQEYGQKNTEAFF
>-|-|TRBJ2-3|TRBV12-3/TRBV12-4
TGTGCCGCCGGGGCAACGCAGTATTTT
CAAGATQYF
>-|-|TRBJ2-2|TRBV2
TGTGCCAGCAAACCGGGACCGCGGAACACCGGGGAGCTGTTTTTT
CASKPGPRNTGELFF
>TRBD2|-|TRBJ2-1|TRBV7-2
TGTGCCAGCAGCTACGGACTAGCGGGGGCGGGGGATGAGCAGTTCTTC
CASSYGLAGAGDEQFF
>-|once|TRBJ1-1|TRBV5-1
TGCGCCAGCAGCTTGGCCGGGGAGGAGAACACTGAAGCTTTCTTT
CASSLAGEENTEAFF
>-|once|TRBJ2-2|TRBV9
TGTGCCAGCAGCGTAGCAGGGATGGCCGGGGAGCTGTTTTTT
CASSVAGMAGELFF
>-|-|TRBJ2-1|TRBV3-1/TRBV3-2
TGTGCCAGCAGCCCAAGCCGAATTTCATGGGTTGAGCAGTTCTTC
CASSPSRISWVEQFF
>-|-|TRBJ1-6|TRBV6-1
TGTGCCAGCAGTGAAGCCGGCAGGTACTCCTATAATTCACCCCTCCACTTT
CASSEAGRYSYNSPLHF
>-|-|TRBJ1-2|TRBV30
TGTGCCTGGAAATGGGACGGCCAAGCTAACTATGGCTACACCTTC
CAWKWDGQANYGYTF
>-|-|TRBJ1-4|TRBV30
TGTGCCTGGAGTGGCCGGTGGTTAGGGGTCGGCGAAAAACTGTTTTTT
CAWSGRWLGVGEKLFF
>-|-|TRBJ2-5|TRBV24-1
TGTGCCACCAGTGCACAAGAGACCCAGTACTTC
CATSAQETQYF
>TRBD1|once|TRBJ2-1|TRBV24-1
TGTGCCACCAGTGAGGACAGGGTTAGCAATGAGCAGTTCTTC
CATSEDRVSNEQFF
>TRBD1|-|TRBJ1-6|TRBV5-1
TGCGCCAGCAGACGAGACAGGGACCAAACAACGAGTTCACCCCTCCACTTT
CASRRDRDQTTSSPLHF
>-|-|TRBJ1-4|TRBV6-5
TGTGCCAGCAGTTACTCGGGGGGCCTGGCTAATGAAAAACTGTTTTTT
CASSYSGGLANEKLFF
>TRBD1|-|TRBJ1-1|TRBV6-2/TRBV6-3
TGTGCCAGCAGTAACCGACTGACAGGGGCCAGAGGTGAAGCTTTCTTT
CASSNRLTGARGEAFF
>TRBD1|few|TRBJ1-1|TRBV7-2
TGTGCCAGCAGACATAGACCAGGGGGATCATCGGTTGAAGCTTTCTTT
CASRHRPGGSSVEAFF
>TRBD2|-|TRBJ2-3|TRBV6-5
TGTGCCAGCAGTCTAGCGGGGGGTGACACAGATACGCAGTATTTT
CASSLAGGDTDTQYF
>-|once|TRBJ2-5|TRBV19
TGTGCCAGTAGTGGTTTGGACTCCGTACAAGAGACCCAGTACTTC
CASSGLDSVQETQYF
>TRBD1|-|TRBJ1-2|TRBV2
TGTGCCAGCGGGAGGACAGGGGGCTATGGCTACACCTTC
CASGRTGGYGYTF